A single count supports the clone carrying this T cell receptor (beta chain). The sample originates from a study of blood T cell repertoires in COVID-19. Whole-study context: Acute and convalescent COVID-19 samples came from the United States, Italy and Spain.

This table comes from immunoSEQ multiplex PCR, and its TCRdb copy is limited to in-frame clones, with some not included. The table includes fewer than 55,000 clones, about 80% detected once. The V gene end was trimmed by 6 bases and the J gene end by 1 base; junction bases not matched to a gene: 4. This CDR3 has 14 amino acids. The germline gives CDR1 LNHDA, CDR2 SQIVND (reference sequence). V is TRBV19 and J is TRBJ1-1; 8 bases map to TRBD1. The sequencing input was peripheral blood. The source of this sequence is a man in his sixties or seventies with active COVID-19. This chain's CDR3 is CASRWTGPNTEAFF. The CDR3 DNA reads as TGTGCCAGTAGATGGACAGGGCCGAACACTGAAGCTTTCTTT.